This T cell receptor (beta chain) came from a study of CD8+ T cells in alopecia areata. Study as a whole: The study gave treated patients oral tofacitinib at 5 to 10 mg twice daily. General study results and limits: Greater clonality was observed in lesional scalp samples, especially alopecia totalis/universalis, versus normal scalp. Normal skin contains resident alphabeta T cells, and these are also sequenced in scalp samples. A large proportion of expanded lesional clones were detected persisting in scalp and blood during tofacitinib.

Turning to this clone: Antigen unknown.

Once RNA had been extracted, it was reverse transcribed into cDNA to act as the sequencing template. Libraries were prepared by immunoSEQ multiplex PCR; TCRdb keeps only in-frame clonotypes and omits some of them. The sample shows 110,000 to 150,000 clones, 45% to 60% of them seen only once. Germline V gene sequence: CDR1 MGHRA, CDR2 YSYEKL. Trimming cost V 2 bases and J 8 bases; bases outside gene matches: 7. This CDR3 region has 14 residues. As to treatment: oral pan-JAK inhibitor, 5-10 mg twice daily. The chain couples TRBV4-1 to TRBJ1-2; 8 nucleotides line up with TRBD1. This material consisted of CD8+ T cells sorted from blood, taken at week 4, from a patient treated with tofacitinib. The receptor was isolated from a human donor with alopecia areata. The CDR3 DNA reads TGCGCCAGCAGCCAAAACGACAGGGGTGACGGCTACACCTTC. It codes for CASSQNDRGDGYTF.